These T cell receptor beta chains were read from a single sample in a study of T cell changes during pregnancy in multiple sclerosis. Generated by immunoSEQ multiplex PCR, the TCRdb table keeps only in-frame clones and is missing some. The table records 40,000 to 50,000 clones, almost 95% of them present only once. The specimen comprised CD8+ T cells from peripheral blood mononuclear cells, sampled in the third trimester of pregnancy. These TCRs come from a female donor with multiple sclerosis, enrolled in a pregnancy study. Both conserved end residues are part of each CDR3. A D gene is named only where the DNA matches it firmly. The size entry is marked missing in some rows and otherwise reads once, few, many or a size class.

size	V	J	D	DNA	CDR3
NA	TRBV7-9	TRBJ1-2	TRBD1	TGTGCCAGCAGCCTCGGGACAGGGGGCACCTATGGCTACACCTTC	CASSLGTGGTYGYTF
NA	TRBV27	TRBJ2-7	TRBD2	TGTGCCAGCAGTTTCGAGGGAGGGACCTACGAGCAGTACTTC	CASSFEGGTYEQYF
NA	TRBV7-6	TRBJ2-3	NA	TGTGCCAGCAGCTTAGACTCGATCCGCACAGATACGCAGTATTTT	CASSLDSIRTDTQYF
NA	TRBV19	TRBJ2-1	NA	TGTGCCAGTAGTCCGTTTACAGAGAACAATGAGCAGTTCTTC	CASSPFTENNEQFF
NA	TRBV4-2	TRBJ2-7	NA	TGTGCCAGCAGCCAAGAAGTTGAGCGGAGCTCCTACGAGCAGTACTTC	CASSQEVERSSYEQYF
NA	TRBV19	TRBJ2-3	NA	TGTGCCAGTAGTATAGCCGATAGCTTGTTGGATACGCAGTATTTT	CASSIADSLLDTQYF
once	TRBV28	TRBJ2-2	NA	TGTGCCAGCAGTTTATTTAGGGGATCCACCGGGGAGCTGTTTTTT	CASSLFRGSTGELFF
few	TRBV29-1	TRBJ1-1	NA	TGCAGCGTTGACGCGATGAACACTGAAGCTTTCTTT	CSVDAMNTEAFF
NA	TRBV28	TRBJ2-1	TRBD2	TGTGCCAGCAGTTCTGATTCTAGCGGGCCTTCCTACAATGAGCAGTTCTTC	CASSSDSSGPSYNEQFF
NA	TRBV5-1	TRBJ1-5	NA	TGCGCCAGCAGCTTTCGACCTAGCGTATGGCCCCAGCATTTT	CASSFRPSVWPQHF